This passage covers 13 T cell receptor beta chains from one sample sequenced in a study of blood T cell repertoires in COVID-19. Sequenced by immunoSEQ multiplex PCR; TCRdb stores in-frame clones only, minus some. The table records some 250,000 clones, roughly 91% of them present only once. The sample comprised peripheral blood. The receptor set was obtained from a woman aged 40 to 55 who had recovered from COVID-19.

This clone was detected a few times. This sequence joins TRBV2 and TRBJ1-1; 11 bases map to TRBD1. The CDR3 sequence is 14 residues long. Trimming at V came to 6 bases and at J to 6 bases, leaving 6 bases not matched to a gene. Germline CDR1 SNHLY, CDR2 FYNNEI. CDR3 sequence: CASRWTGGWAEAFF. CDR3 nucleotide sequence: TGTGCCAGCAGATGGACAGGGGGCTGGGCTGAAGCTTTCTTT. The full variable domain, its missing parts supplied by reference TRBV2 and TRBJ1-1, is EPEVTQTPSHQVTQMGQEVILRCVPISNHLYFYWYRQILGQKVEFLVSFYNNEISEKSEIFDDQFSVERPDGSNFTLKIRSTKLEDSAMYFCASRWTGGWAEAFFGQGTRLTVV.

V is TRBV6-5 and J is TRBJ2-7, with TRBD2 matching over 8 bases. J was trimmed by 7 bases and V by 6 bases; bases with no gene match: 5. Germline V CDR1 and CDR2: MNHEY, SVGAGI. This CDR3 is built from 12 residues. For the CDR3, the DNA is TGTGCCAGCAGGCCGGGAGGGGGGGAGCAGTACTTC. This codes for CASRPGGGEQYF.

The chain joins TRBV12-5 to TRBJ2-2, with D tentatively TRBD2 (6 bases). The germline V and J ends were trimmed by 2 bases and 0 bases, with 16 bases remaining between them. The CDR3 is 18 amino acids. Germline lookup yields CDR1 LGHNT and CDR2 FRNRAP. The CDR3 protein is CASGLPIGGAANTGELFF. The CDR3 DNA reads as TGTGCTAGTGGTTTGCCCATTGGCGGGGCGGCGAACACCGGGGAGCTGTTTTTT.

The rearrangement links TRBV4-1 to TRBJ2-4; possible D gene TRBD2, 6 bases. V lost 3 bases to trimming and J lost 8 bases, with 11 bases between them. CDR1 and CDR2 from the germline V gene are MGHRA and YSYEKL. This CDR3 region has 13 residues. The CDR3 coding sequence is TGCGCCAGCAGCCAGGGCCCGGGGGACATTCAGTACTTC. Amino acids: CASSQGPGDIQYF.

This clone was seen only a few times. The V call is TRBV5-1, the J call TRBJ1-5; D is unresolved. V was shortened by 0 bases and J by 2 bases, with 3 bases between the two germline ends. The germline CDR1 and CDR2 sequences are SGHRS and YFSETQ. CDR3 length: 13 residues. This chain's CDR3 is CASSLAGNQPQHF. The CDR3 DNA follows: TGCGCCAGCAGCTTGGCGGGCAATCAGCCCCAGCATTTT.

This clone was found a few times. The junction departs from the called germline gene at one end, perhaps through a read error. This rearrangement joins TRBV7-2 to TRBJ1-4; D remains ambiguous. The CDR3 sequence is 11 residues long. CDR1 SGHTA and CDR2 FQGNSA come from the germline V gene. The chain's CDR3 is CASSLGPDRVF. The CDR3 nucleotides read TGTGCCAGCAGCTTAGGTCCCGATCGGGTTTTT.

The V call is TRBV20-1, the J call TRBJ1-1; no clear D gene. Germline V gives CDR1 DFQATT, CDR2 SNEGSKA (reference sequence). The CDR3 has 11 amino acids. Trimming removed 3 bases at V and 6 bases at J, with 8 bases between. The CDR3 coding sequence is TGCAGTGCTAGGCAGTTCCCTGAAGCTTTCTTT. It encodes CSARQFPEAFF.

The rearrangement uses TRBV24-1 and TRBJ1-3; D not resolved. Trimming cost V 3 bases and J 0 bases, with 8 bases left between them. CDR3 length equals 15 residues. In germline, CDR1 is KGHDR, CDR2 SFDVKD. This chain's CDR3 is CATSDEGSSGNTIYF. The DNA for the CDR3 is TGTGCCACCAGTGATGAAGGGAGCTCTGGAAACACCATATATTTT.

This clone was seen only once. The genes are TRBV19 and TRBJ2-7, with D possibly matching TRBD1 (6 bases). V was clipped by 5 bases and J by 0 bases, with 8 bases between them. The CDR3 covers 13 residues. CDR1 and CDR2 from the germline V gene are LNHDA and SQIVND (reference sequence). This CDR3 is CASSPGHSYEQYF. The CDR3 coding sequence is TGTGCCAGTAGTCCGGGACACTCCTACGAGCAGTACTTC. The whole variable domain, filled in from reference TRBV19 and TRBJ2-7, reads DGGITQSPKYLFRKEGQNVTLSCEQNLNHDAMYWYRQDPGQGLRLIYYSQIVNDFQKGDIAEGYSVSREKKESFPLTVTSAQKNPTAFYLCASSPGHSYEQYFGPGTRLTVT.

The rearrangement uses TRBV11-2 and TRBJ2-1; D call uncertain. Trimming left V 6 bases short and J 0 bases short, with 15 bases between. Germline V CDR1 and CDR2: SGHAT, FQNNGV. This CDR3 region has 16 residues. CDR3 DNA: TGTGCCAGCAGTCCCAAAGCGCGCAGCTCCTACAATGAGCAGTTCTTC. Its protein is CASSPKARSSYNEQFF.

This chain joins TRBV30 and TRBJ1-2, with unresolved D. CDR1 GTSNPN and CDR2 SVGIG come from the germline V gene (reference sequence). V was clipped by 8 bases and J by 2 bases, with 12 bases between them. The CDR3 is 12 residues long. Here the CDR3 DNA reads TGTGCCGGCCAACAGAAGAACTATGGCTACACCTTC. It translates to CAGQQKNYGYTF.

The V call is TRBV6-5, the J call TRBJ2-7, with 8 bases lining up with TRBD1. CDR3 size: 13 residues. The V and J ends lost 6 bases and 6 bases, in that order; junction bases with no gene match: 7. The germline V gene encodes CDR1 MNHEY and CDR2 SVGAGI. The CDR3 nucleotides are TGTGCCAGCAGACCAGACAGGGGTGGCGAGCAGTACTTC. This gives the protein CASRPDRGGEQYF.

The genes are TRBV4-1 and TRBJ1-2, with a weak D call TRBD1 (6 bases). Germline V gives CDR1 MGHRA, CDR2 YSYEKL. The CDR3 has 15 amino acids. V shed 4 bases and J shed 3 bases, with 15 bases lying between them. CDR3 coding DNA: TGCGCCAGCAGCCCTTGGGGGCCCGGGGACTATGGCTACACCTTC. It specifies CASSPWGPGDYGYTF.